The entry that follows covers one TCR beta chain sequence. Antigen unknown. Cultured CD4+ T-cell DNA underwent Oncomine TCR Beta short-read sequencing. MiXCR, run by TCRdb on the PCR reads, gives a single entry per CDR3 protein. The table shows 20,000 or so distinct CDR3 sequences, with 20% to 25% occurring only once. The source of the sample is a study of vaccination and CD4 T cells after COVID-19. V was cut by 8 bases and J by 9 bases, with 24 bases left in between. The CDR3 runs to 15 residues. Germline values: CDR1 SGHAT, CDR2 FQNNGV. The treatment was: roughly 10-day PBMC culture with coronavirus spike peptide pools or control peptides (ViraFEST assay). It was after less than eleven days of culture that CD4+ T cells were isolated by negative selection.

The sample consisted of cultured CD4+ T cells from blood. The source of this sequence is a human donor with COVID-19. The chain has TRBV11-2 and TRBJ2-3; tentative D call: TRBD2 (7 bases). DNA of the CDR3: TGTGCCAGCCAACTGGGTGGGGGGGCGAGTCGAACGCAGTATTTT. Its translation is CASQLGGGASRTQYF.